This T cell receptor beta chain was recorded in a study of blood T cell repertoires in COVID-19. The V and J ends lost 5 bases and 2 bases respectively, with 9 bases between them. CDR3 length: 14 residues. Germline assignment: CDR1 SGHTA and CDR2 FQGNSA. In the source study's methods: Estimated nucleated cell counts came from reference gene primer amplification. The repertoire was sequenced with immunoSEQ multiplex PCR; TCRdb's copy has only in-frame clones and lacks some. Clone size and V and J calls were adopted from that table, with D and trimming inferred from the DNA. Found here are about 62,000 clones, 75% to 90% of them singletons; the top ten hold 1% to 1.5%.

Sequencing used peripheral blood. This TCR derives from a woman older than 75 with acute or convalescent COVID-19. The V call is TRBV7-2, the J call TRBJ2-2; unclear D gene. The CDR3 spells CASSPTANTGELFF. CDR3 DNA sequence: TGTGCCAGCAGCCCCACTGCCAACACCGGGGAGCTGTTTTTT. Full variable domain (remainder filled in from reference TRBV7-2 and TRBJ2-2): GAGVSQSPSNKVTEKGKDVELRCDPISGHTALYWYRQSLGQGLEFLIYFQGNSAPDKSGLPSDRFSAERTGGSVSTLTIQRTQQEDSAVYLCASSPTANTGELFFGEGSRLTVL.